Each of the 28 T cell receptor beta chains below was sequenced from the same sample in a study of cytomegalovirus exposure and HLA in healthy donors. The PCR had 60 Vbeta and 13 Jbeta primers. Only in-frame clones appear in the TCRdb table, and some are missing; sequencing was by immunoSEQ multiplex PCR. The data show around 150,000 clones, about 79% seen once. Sequenced material: PBMCs. These receptor sequences come from a man aged 40-55 years in good health and CMV-seropositive.

The chain is built from TRBV2 and TRBJ2-1, with 10 bases matching TRBD2. V shed 8 bases, J shed 9 bases, and the junction held 10 bases outside the gene matches. Germline lookup yields CDR1 SNHLY and CDR2 FYNNEI. There are 14 residues in the CDR3. CDR3 residues: CASRLAGARGEQFF. CDR3 DNA: TGTGCCAGCCGCCTAGCGGGGGCACGCGGTGAGCAGTTCTTC.

The chain uses TRBV6-5 and TRBJ1-1, with 9 bases matching TRBD1. Germline assignment: CDR1 MNHEY and CDR2 SVGAGI. The CDR3 runs 15 residues. With 2 bases clipped from V and 11 bases from J, the junction kept 12 bases outside the gene matches. The CDR3: CASSYGGQGYRSAFF. In DNA, the CDR3 is TGTGCCAGCAGTTACGGGGGACAGGGTTATAGGTCGGCTTTCTTT.

The rearrangement links TRBV11-3 to TRBJ1-5; D not resolved. From germline, CDR1 is SGHNT and CDR2 YENEEA. V was trimmed by 4 bases and J by 5 bases, leaving 15 bases between them. This CDR3 has 15 residues. The CDR3 sequence is CASSSPRQEDQPQHF. In DNA, the CDR3 is TGTGCCAGCAGCTCCCCCCGCCAGGAGGATCAGCCCCAGCATTTT. Drawing the rest from reference TRBV11-3 and TRBJ1-5, the complete variable domain is EAGVVQSPRYKIIEKKQPVAFWCNPISGHNTLYWYLQNLGQGPELLIRYENEEAVDDSQLPKDRFSAERLKGVDSTLKIQPAELGDSAVYLCASSSPRQEDQPQHFGDGTRLSIL.

The CDR3 DNA reads as TGTGCCAGCAGCTTGCCAGGGGCGTACTCACCCCTCCACTTT. Amino acid sequence: CASSLPGAYSPLHF. The chain employs TRBV7-8 and TRBJ1-6; TRBD1 might be the D (6 bases). Between the trimmed V and J ends, which lost 3 bases and 10 bases, there was a span of 13 bases. The CDR3 covers 14 residues. Germline V gives CDR1 SGHVS, CDR2 FQNEAQ.

This CDR3 reads CASSADRVETQYF. As DNA, the CDR3 is TGTGCCAGCAGCGCAGATCGGGTGGAGACCCAGTACTTC. V is TRBV11-2 and J is TRBJ2-5; D is undetermined. Germline V gene sequence: CDR1 SGHAT, CDR2 FQNNGV. The CDR3 sequence is 13 residues long. The V gene lost 5 bases and the J gene lost 5 bases, with 12 bases spanning the gap.

The sample holds one count of this clone. This rearrangement joins TRBV29-1 to TRBJ1-2; a weak D match, TRBD1 (5 bases). The CDR3 runs 17 residues. CDR1 is SQVTM, CDR2 ANQGSEA, per germline. Trimming shortened V by 5 bases and J by 0 bases, and 22 bases separated the two germline ends. As DNA, the CDR3 is TGCAGCGTTCAAGGACAAACCGGAATATACACTAACTATGGCTACACCTTC. Encoded protein: CSVQGQTGIYTNYGYTF.

The chain has TRBV5-4 and TRBJ2-5, with 15 bases aligning to TRBD2. CDR3 length: 17 amino acids. The germline gives CDR1 SGHNT, CDR2 YYREEE (reference sequence). The V segment lost 4 bases and the J segment 0 bases; nucleotides outside the gene matches: 4. The CDR3 region is CASSPGLAGGYQETQYF. DNA of the CDR3: TGTGCCAGCAGCCCGGGACTAGCGGGGGGTTACCAAGAGACCCAGTACTTC.

As concerns this clone: The junction departs from the called germline gene at one end, perhaps through a read error. J is TRBJ2-7 and V is TRBV7-9; a possible D gene is TRBD2 (6 bases). Germline V gene sequence: CDR1 SEHNR, CDR2 FQNEAQ (reference sequence). This CDR3 has 15 amino acids. The CDR3 DNA follows: TGTTCCAGCAGCAGAGGACTACCCGACGTCGACGAGCAGTACTTC. This encodes CSSSRGLPDVDEQYF.

The chain joins TRBV4-1 to TRBJ2-7; 7 bases are a match to TRBD1. The germline gives CDR1 MGHRA, CDR2 YSYEKL. CDR3 size: 13 residues. Losses at the gene ends were 1 base for V and 5 bases for J; bases not matched to a gene: 2. The CDR3 loop reads CASSQVGGNEQYF. The CDR3 bases are TGCGCCAGCAGCCAAGTAGGGGGCAACGAGCAGTACTTC.

On this clone: This sequence may be a read error, since a much larger clone differs from it by one base. V and J are TRBV5-4 and TRBJ1-2; D call uncertain. Per germline, CDR1 SGHNT and CDR2 YYREEE (reference sequence). CDR3 length: 11 residues. With 4 bases removed from V and 7 bases from J, the gap between germline ends came to 8 bases. CDR3 nucleotides: TGTGCCAGCAGCCGAACGGGTGGCTACACCTTC. It translates to CASSRTGGYTF.

The J gene is TRBJ1-2, the V gene TRBV18; D may be TRBD1 (5 bases). V was trimmed by 3 bases and J by 5 bases, leaving 10 bases between them. This CDR3 is built from 13 residues. The germline V gene has CDR1 KGHSH and CDR2 LQKENI. The CDR3 region has the DNA TGTGCCAGCTCACCGACCACAGGTTATGGCTACACCTTC. This sequence encodes CASSPTTGYGYTF.

This clone has only one observation. The chain combines TRBV5-7 with TRBJ1-1, with D unclear. TRBV5-7 is labeled an ORF, and its function is uncertain. Trimming removed 5 bases at V and 7 bases at J, with 15 bases between. The CDR3 spans 13 residues. This chain's CDR3 is CASRQTWAVEAFF. The CDR3 DNA follows: TGTGCCAGCAGGCAGACCTGGGCAGTTGAAGCTTTCTTT.

The chain joins TRBV11-3 to TRBJ1-3, with TRBD1 as a possible D gene (5 bases). The germline V gene has CDR1 SGHNT and CDR2 YENEEA. There are 14 residues in the CDR3. With 5 bases removed from V and 0 bases from J, the gap between germline ends came to 8 bases. The CDR3 reads CASSRGSSGNTIYF. DNA for the CDR3: TGTGCCAGCAGCAGGGGAAGCTCTGGAAACACCATATATTTT.

The rearrangement joins TRBV25-1 to TRBJ2-7; 7 nucleotides align to TRBD1. The CDR3 contains 13 residues. CDR1 MGHDK and CDR2 SYGVNS come from the germline V gene. The V and J ends lost 4 bases and 3 bases, in that order; junction bases with no gene match: 3. CDR3 nucleotide sequence: TGTGCCAGCAGTGGGGACAGTGGCTACGAGCAGTACTTC. This translates into CASSGDSGYEQYF.

The gene calls are TRBV10-3 and TRBJ2-6, with no clear D. CDR3 size: 14 residues. Trimming removed 11 bases at V and 3 bases at J, with 14 bases between. Germline CDR1 ENHRY, CDR2 SYGVKD. The CDR3 loop is CASADISGANVLTF. The DNA for the CDR3 is TGTGCCTCCGCGGATATAAGTGGGGCCAACGTCCTGACTTTC.

This clone occurred a few times. The rearrangement links TRBV7-2 to TRBJ1-1, with D tentatively TRBD1 (5 bases). The CDR3 is 13 residues long. Trimming took 2 bases from V and 1 from J, leaving 5 bases between them. Per the germline V gene, CDR1 is SGHTA and CDR2 is FQGNSA. CDR3 amino acids: CASSLQGNTEAFF. The DNA for the CDR3 is TGTGCCAGCAGCTTACAGGGGAACACTGAAGCTTTCTTT.

This chain joins TRBV5-1 and TRBJ2-1; tentative D call: TRBD2 (5 bases). Trimming stripped 4 bases from V and 7 bases from J, with 18 bases between. Germline CDR1 SGHRS, CDR2 YFSETQ. The length of the CDR3 is 15 residues. The CDR3 loop reads CASSPRLFAENEQFF. DNA for the CDR3: TGCGCCAGCAGCCCAAGACTATTCGCGGAAAATGAGCAGTTCTTC.

The chain combines TRBV5-6 with TRBJ2-5; maybe TRBD1 (6 bases). The CDR3 has 15 amino acids. V lost 2 bases and J lost 2, with 13 bases in between. The germline CDR1 and CDR2 sequences are SGHDT and YYEEEE. The CDR3 region has the DNA TGTGCCAGCAGCTTCAGGGGTCTCTCACAAGAGACCCAGTACTTC. The encoded protein is CASSFRGLSQETQYF.

J is TRBJ1-1 and V is TRBV2, with D possibly being TRBD1 (5 bases). Germline V gives CDR1 SNHLY, CDR2 FYNNEI. The CDR3 length is 14 residues. Trimming stripped 7 bases from V and 7 bases from J, with 19 bases between. Written as DNA, the CDR3 is TGTGCCAGCACTGAGGCAGAAGCAGGGTATGAAGCTTTCTTT. It encodes CASTEAEAGYEAFF.

The V call is TRBV27, the J call TRBJ1-5; 9 positions agree with TRBD1. Germline CDR1 and CDR2: MNHEY and SMNVEV (reference sequence). CDR3 length: 15 amino acids. J was trimmed by 4 bases and V by 6 bases; bases with no gene match: 7. Written as DNA, the CDR3 is TGTGCCAGCAGCAAACGGGACAGGGCTAATCAGCCCCAGCATTTT. Its translation is CASSKRDRANQPQHF.

This chain links TRBV19 with TRBJ2-1; D is possibly TRBD1 (6 bases). In germline, CDR1 is LNHDA, CDR2 SQIVND (reference sequence). CDR3 size: 15 residues. Deletions cut 3 bases from V and 4 bases from J, with 13 bases between. The CDR3 DNA reads TGTGCCAGTAGTATTACAGGGACCCTTTACAATGAGCAGTTCTTC. Translating gives CASSITGTLYNEQFF.

This chain joins TRBV5-1 and TRBJ2-5; 11 bases align to TRBD2. CDR1 and CDR2 (germline): SGHRS, YFSETQ. The CDR3 is made up of 15 amino acids. V was clipped by 4 bases and J by 4 bases; unmatched bases: 6. The CDR3 bases are TGCGCCAGCAGCACGGGACTAGCGGACAGAGAGACCCAGTACTTC. Translated, it gives CASSTGLADRETQYF.

J is TRBJ2-1 and V is TRBV7-2; possibly TRBD1 for D (6 bases). CDR1 and CDR2 from the germline V gene are SGHTA and FQGNSA. The CDR3 loop spans 13 amino acids. V lost 5 bases and J 2 bases, leaving 7 bases between the germline ends. In DNA, the CDR3 is TGTGCCAGCAGCCGGACAGCCTACAATGAGCAGTTCTTC. This codes for CASSRTAYNEQFF.

This clone was seen only a few times. The chain carries TRBV19 and TRBJ2-1; D possibly corresponds to TRBD2 (5 bases). In germline, CDR1 is LNHDA, CDR2 SQIVND (reference sequence). Trimming stripped 3 bases from V and 6 bases from J, with 9 bases between. This CDR3 is built from 13 residues. CDR3 sequence reads: CASSIGLLNEQFF. The CDR3 DNA sequence: TGTGCCAGTAGTATCGGACTTCTCAATGAGCAGTTCTTC.

The V call is TRBV19, the J call TRBJ2-3; 11 bases agree with TRBD1. The CDR3 is 18 amino acids. Germline V CDR1 and CDR2: LNHDA, SQIVND (reference sequence). J gave up 3 bases and V 5 bases, and 13 bases lay outside the gene matches. As DNA, the CDR3 is TGTGCCAGTAGTTCCGGCTCACCGGGACAGGGGGGGACAGATACGCAGTATTTT. It translates to CASSSGSPGQGGTDTQYF.

This sequence joins TRBV5-1 and TRBJ1-3; D remains unclear. V dropped 0 bases and J dropped 0 bases, with 13 bases sitting between them. Per the germline V gene, CDR1 is SGHRS and CDR2 is YFSETQ. The CDR3 totals 17 residues. CDR3 amino acids: CASSLDLPGLSGNTIYF. As DNA, the CDR3 is TGCGCCAGCAGCTTGGATCTACCAGGCCTCTCTGGAAACACCATATATTTT.

CDR3 sequence reads: CASRRDTDTQYF. In DNA, the CDR3 is TGTGCCAGTCGGAGGGACACAGATACGCAGTATTTT. The chain uses TRBV2 and TRBJ2-3; perhaps TRBD2 as D (6 bases). The CDR3 is made up of 12 amino acids. Trimming stripped 9 bases from V and 2 bases from J, with 9 bases between. Germline loops: CDR1 SNHLY, CDR2 FYNNEI.

The chain combines TRBV7-2 with TRBJ1-1, with D hard to call. The germline V and J ends were trimmed by 5 bases and 7 bases, with 14 bases remaining between them. CDR1 is SGHTA, CDR2 FQGNSA, per germline. CDR3 length equals 13 residues. CDR3 coding DNA: TGTGCCAGCAGCCTCTCCCTCCGGGGTGAAGCTTTCTTT. Encoded protein: CASSLSLRGEAFF.